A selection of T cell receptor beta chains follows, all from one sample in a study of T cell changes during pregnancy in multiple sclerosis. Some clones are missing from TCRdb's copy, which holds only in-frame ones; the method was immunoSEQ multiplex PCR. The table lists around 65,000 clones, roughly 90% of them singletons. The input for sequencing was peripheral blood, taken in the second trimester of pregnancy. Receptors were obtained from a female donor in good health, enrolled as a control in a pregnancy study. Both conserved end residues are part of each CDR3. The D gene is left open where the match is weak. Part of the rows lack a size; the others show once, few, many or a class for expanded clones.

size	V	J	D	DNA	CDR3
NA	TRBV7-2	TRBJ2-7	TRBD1	TGTGCCAGCAGTCAAAGGGAATACAGGGGGCCGAAAGACTACGAGCAGTACTTC	CASSQREYRGPKDYEQYF
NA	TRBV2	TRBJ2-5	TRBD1	TGTGCCAGCAGTAGACAGGGCGCGACCCAGTACTTC	CASSRQGATQYF
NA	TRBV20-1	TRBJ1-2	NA	TGCAGTGTTAACTCTGGACAGCGCTACACCTTC	CSVNSGQRYTF
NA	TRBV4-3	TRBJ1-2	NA	TGCGCCAGCAGCCAAGGAACAGGGCGCTACACCTTC	CASSQGTGRYTF
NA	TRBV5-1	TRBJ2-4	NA	TGCGCCAGCAGTCCCGGGGGATGGGACAGCAAAAACATTCAGTACTTC	CASSPGGWDSKNIQYF
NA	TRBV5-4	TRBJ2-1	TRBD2	TGTGCCAGCAGCTTGTGGGTTAGCGGGAGTGATGAGCAGTTCTTC	CASSLWVSGSDEQFF
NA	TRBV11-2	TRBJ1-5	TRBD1	TGTGCCAGCAGCACCTGGACAGGGGCTAGCAATCAGCCCCAGCATTTT	CASSTWTGASNQPQHF
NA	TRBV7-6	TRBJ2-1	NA	TGTGCCAGCAGCTTACTTCCGGGGTCCTACAATGAGCAGTTCTTC	CASSLLPGSYNEQFF
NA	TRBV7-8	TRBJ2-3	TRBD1	TGTGCCAGCAGTCAGGACAGGGGGGCCCGAGGTACGCAGTATTTT	CASSQDRGARGTQYF
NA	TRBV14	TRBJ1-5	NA	TGTGCCAGCAGTCCCCCCTCAGACAATCAGCCCCAGCATTTT	CASSPPSDNQPQHF
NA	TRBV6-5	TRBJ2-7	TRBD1	TGTGCCAGCAGTTACACCAGGGGGAGCTCCTACGAGCAGTACTTC	CASSYTRGSSYEQYF
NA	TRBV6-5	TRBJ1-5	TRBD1	TGTGCCAGCAGTCTACAGGGGCTTCAGCCCCAGCATTTT	CASSLQGLQPQHF
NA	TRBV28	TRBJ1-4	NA	TGTGCCAGCAGTTACGGGTTTTCAGGGGATGAGAAGGAACTGTTTTTT	CASSYGFSGDEKELFF
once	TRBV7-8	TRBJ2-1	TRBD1	TGTGCCAGCAGCCTGACAGGGAGAAATGAGCAGTTCTTC	CASSLTGRNEQFF
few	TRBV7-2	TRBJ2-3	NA	TGTGCCAGCAGCTTAGGTGGCGGAACCCATACGCAGTATTTT	CASSLGGGTHTQYF
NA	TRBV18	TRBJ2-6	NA	TGTGCCAGCTCAACCGGAGGCTCTGGGGCCAACGTCCTGACTTTC	CASSTGGSGANVLTF
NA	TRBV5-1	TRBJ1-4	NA	TGCGCCAGCAGCCCGGACTACGGGGAGGCGAGTGAAAAACTGTTTTTT	CASSPDYGEASEKLFF
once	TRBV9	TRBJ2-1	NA	TGTGCCAGCAGCGTAGGTGAATGGGCGAGCGAGCAGTTCTTC	CASSVGEWASEQFF
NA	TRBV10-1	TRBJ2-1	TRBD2	TGCGCCCCCATGGGGGTGGGGGAGGGTGAGCAGTTCTTC	CAPMGVGEGEQFF
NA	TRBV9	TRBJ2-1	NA	TGTGCCAGCAGCGTAGCGGGGTTTGAGCAGTTCTTC	CASSVAGFEQFF
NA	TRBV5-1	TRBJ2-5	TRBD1	TGCGCCAGCAGCACGGGACAGCAAGAGACCCAGTACTTC	CASSTGQQETQYF
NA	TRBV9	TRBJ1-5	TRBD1	TGTGCCAGCAGCTTGGGACAGGGGGGACAGCCCCAGCATTTT	CASSLGQGGQPQHF
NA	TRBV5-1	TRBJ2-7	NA	TGCGCCAGCAGCTTGGGGGGGGACTACGAGCAGTACTTC	CASSLGGDYEQYF
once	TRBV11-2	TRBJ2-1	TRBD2	TGTGCCAGCAGCCCCACGACCGGGGGGGCTCTTAGCAATGAGCAGTTCTTC	CASSPTTGGALSNEQFF
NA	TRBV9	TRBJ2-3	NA	TGTGCCAGCAGCGTACTTTTATTCACAGATACGCAGTATTTT	CASSVLLFTDTQYF
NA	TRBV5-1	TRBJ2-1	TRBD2	TGCGCCAGCAGCTTGGGTCGGTCTAGCGGGAGCAATGAGCAGTTCTTC	CASSLGRSSGSNEQFF
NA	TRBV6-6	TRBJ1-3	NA	TGTGCCAGCGCGACGAGGGGGATATCTGGAAACACCATATATTTT	CASATRGISGNTIYF